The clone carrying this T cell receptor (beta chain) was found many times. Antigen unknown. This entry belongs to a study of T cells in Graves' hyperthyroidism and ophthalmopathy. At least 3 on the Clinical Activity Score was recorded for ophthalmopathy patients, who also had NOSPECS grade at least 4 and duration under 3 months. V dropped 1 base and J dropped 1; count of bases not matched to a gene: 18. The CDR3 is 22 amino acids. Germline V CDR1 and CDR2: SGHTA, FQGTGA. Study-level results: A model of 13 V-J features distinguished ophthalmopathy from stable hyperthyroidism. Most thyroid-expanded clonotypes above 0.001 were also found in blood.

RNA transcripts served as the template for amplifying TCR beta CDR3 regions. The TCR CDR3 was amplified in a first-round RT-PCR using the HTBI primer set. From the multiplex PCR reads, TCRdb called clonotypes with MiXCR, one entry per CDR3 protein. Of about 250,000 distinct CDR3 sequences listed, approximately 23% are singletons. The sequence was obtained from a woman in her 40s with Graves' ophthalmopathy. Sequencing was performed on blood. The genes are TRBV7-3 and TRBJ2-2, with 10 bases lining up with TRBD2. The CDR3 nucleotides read TGTGCCAGCAGCTTAAAAGCCTCCCTTTTGCCTAGCGGGGGTCAGAACACCGGGGAGCTGTTTTTT. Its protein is CASSLKASLLPSGGQNTGELFF.